This TCR beta chain was identified during a study of blood T cells in healthy people across ages. About the research overall: Template switching caught about one barcoded beta molecule for each two T cells. Findings of the study overall: As naive T cell percentage varied, TCR beta diversity correlated strongly with it.

PCR was performed a second time for about 6 to 11 cycles using a sample-barcoded 5' primer and a J-beta primer mix. A single record per CDR3 protein comes from TCRdb applying MiXCR to the 5' RACE reads. Among over 600,000 distinct CDR3 sequences listed, roughly 56% were seen once. The CDR3 totals 14 residues. Germline V gene sequence: CDR1 ENHRY, CDR2 SYGVKD. A word on this clonotype: Its cognate antigen is unknown.

Sequences were obtained from blood. This TCR came from a man aged 35-49 years in good health. The gene calls are TRBV10-3 and TRBJ2-4, with TRBD1 matching 7 bases. The J call may be wrong; the DNA end is better matched by TRBJ2-7. The CDR3 spells CAISPGQITYEQYF. Written as DNA, the CDR3 is TGTGCCATCAGCCCGGGACAGATAACCTACGAGCAGTACTTC.